The rows below give T cell receptor beta chains drawn from one sample of a study of blood T cell repertoires in COVID-19. TCRdb keeps only in-frame clones here, not all; method: immunoSEQ multiplex PCR. The sample shows 100,000 to 120,000 clones, approximately 72% of them seen only once. The sample consisted of peripheral blood. The receptors were sampled from a woman between 65 and 79 years old with acute or convalescent COVID-19. Each CDR3 is given with its conserved first and last residue. D genes are given only for firm matches. Size values are once, few and many counts, or a class for expanded clones, and some rows have none.

size: -; D: TRBD1; V: TRBV6-1; J: TRBJ1-4; DNA: TGTGCCAGCAGTCCCAGGGGGTATAATGAAAAACTGTTTTTT; CDR3: CASSPRGYNEKLFF
size: -; D: -; V: TRBV12-3/TRBV12-4; J: TRBJ2-3; DNA: TGTGCCAGCAGGGTCGCGGATACGCAGTATTTT; CDR3: CASRVADTQYF
size: -; D: -; V: TRBV6-5; J: TRBJ1-2; DNA: TGTGCCAGCAGCCGAGGCGTTAACTATGGCTACACCTTC; CDR3: CASSRGVNYGYTF
size: -; D: TRBD2; V: TRBV10-3; J: TRBJ2-2; DNA: TGTGCCATCAGTGAAGGGGAGGGAGCCGGGGAGCTGTTTTTT; CDR3: CAISEGEGAGELFF
size: -; D: TRBD2; V: TRBV7-2; J: TRBJ2-1; DNA: TGTGCCAGCAGCTCAGGACTAGCGGGGGGGAAATACAATGAGCAGTTCTTC; CDR3: CASSSGLAGGKYNEQFF
size: -; D: -; V: TRBV6-5; J: TRBJ2-7; DNA: TGTGCCAGCAGTTACGGAGATATACTATCCGAGCAGTACTTC; CDR3: CASSYGDILSEQYF
size: once; D: TRBD1; V: TRBV6-5; J: TRBJ1-2; DNA: TGTGCCAGCAGGAAGACAGGGGAAATCCTTGGCTACACCTTC; CDR3: CASRKTGEILGYTF
size: -; D: -; V: TRBV18; J: TRBJ1-6; DNA: TGTGCCAGCTCAACCGACTTAAACCCGAATTCACCCCTCCACTTT; CDR3: CASSTDLNPNSPLHF
size: -; D: TRBD1; V: TRBV2; J: TRBJ1-5; DNA: TGTGCCAGCAGTGAGGGACAGGGTCGTGGTCAGCCCCAGCATTTT; CDR3: CASSEGQGRGQPQHF
size: -; D: -; V: TRBV5-1; J: TRBJ2-7; DNA: TGCGCCAGCGCTAGGGAACGCGTGGGAGACGAGCAGTACTTC; CDR3: CASARERVGDEQYF
size: -; D: TRBD1; V: TRBV7-9; J: TRBJ1-5; DNA: TGTGCCAGCAGCTCGGGACAGAATCAGCCCCAGCATTTT; CDR3: CASSSGQNQPQHF
size: -; D: -; V: TRBV27; J: TRBJ1-4; DNA: TGTGCCAGCAGTAGGACAGTTAATGAAAAACTGTTTTTT; CDR3: CASSRTVNEKLFF
size: few; D: TRBD1; V: TRBV5-1; J: TRBJ2-7; DNA: TGCGCCAGCAGCCCAATCCCCGGGACAGGGTACAACGAGCAGTACTTC; CDR3: CASSPIPGTGYNEQYF
size: -; D: -; V: TRBV18; J: TRBJ2-3; DNA: TGTGCCAGCTCTCGGGACTTTACAGATACGCAGTATTTT; CDR3: CASSRDFTDTQYF
size: -; D: -; V: TRBV6-1; J: TRBJ1-3; DNA: TGTGCCAGCAGTGAAGCGTCAGGGACTGGAAACACCATATATTTT; CDR3: CASSEASGTGNTIYF
size: -; D: -; V: TRBV12-1; J: TRBJ1-6; DNA: TGTGCCAGCAGCTTTTTTCTCCGTAGTCGGGGGAATTCACCCCTCCACTTT; CDR3: CASSFFLRSRGNSPLHF
size: -; D: -; V: TRBV2; J: TRBJ2-5; DNA: TGTGCCACCAGGGGCTTTGAGACCCAGTACTTC; CDR3: CATRGFETQYF
size: once; D: TRBD1; V: TRBV5-8; J: TRBJ1-5; DNA: TGTGCCAGCAGCGCACAGGGGGCGAAGCAGCCCCAGCATTTT; CDR3: CASSAQGAKQPQHF
size: -; D: TRBD1; V: TRBV19; J: TRBJ1-2; DNA: TGTGCCAGTAGTAATCCGGGACAGGGCTATGGCTACACCTTC; CDR3: CASSNPGQGYGYTF
size: -; D: TRBD1; V: TRBV11-3; J: TRBJ2-3; DNA: TGTGCCAGCAGCCCTCGACAGGGGGCTACAGATACGCAGTATTTT; CDR3: CASSPRQGATDTQYF
size: once; D: TRBD1; V: TRBV10-2; J: TRBJ1-6; DNA: TGCGCCAGCAGTGGGGGACAGCAGAATTCACCCCTCCACTTT; CDR3: CASSGGQQNSPLHF
size: -; D: -; V: TRBV3-1/TRBV3-2; J: TRBJ1-6; DNA: TGTGCCAGCAGCCCGGGCCTCGGAGGAGCCTATAATTCACCCCTCCACTTT; CDR3: CASSPGLGGAYNSPLHF
size: -; D: -; V: TRBV6-5; J: TRBJ2-1; DNA: TGTGCCAGCAGCTCCGGGACTGGACCCTACAATGAGCAGTTCTTC; CDR3: CASSSGTGPYNEQFF
size: once; D: -; V: TRBV6-2/TRBV6-3; J: TRBJ1-2; DNA: TGTGCCAGCAGTGATTATGGTAGCAGTGACTATGGCTACACCTTC; CDR3: CASSDYGSSDYGYTF
size: -; D: TRBD1; V: TRBV29-1; J: TRBJ2-7; DNA: TGCAGCGTTGGGAACAGGGGGCCCTACGAGCAGTACTTC; CDR3: CSVGNRGPYEQYF
size: -; D: -; V: TRBV4-1; J: TRBJ1-1; DNA: TGCGCCAGCCGGGAGGGTATCGGGAACACTGAAGCTTTCTTT; CDR3: CASREGIGNTEAFF
size: -; D: -; V: TRBV15; J: TRBJ1-1; DNA: TGTGCCACCAGCAGAGATTATTTAGGGGCGACCGAAGCTTTCTTT; CDR3: CATSRDYLGATEAFF
size: once; D: -; V: TRBV4-1; J: TRBJ2-5; DNA: TGCGCCAGCAGCCATCCCTCCGGCGGCCAAGAGACCCAGTACTTC; CDR3: CASSHPSGGQETQYF
size: -; D: TRBD1; V: TRBV19; J: TRBJ2-3; DNA: TGTGCCAGTAGTACCCGGGACAGAGGAAATCCAGATACGCAGTATTTT; CDR3: CASSTRDRGNPDTQYF
size: -; D: -; V: TRBV5-6; J: TRBJ1-2; DNA: TGTGCCAGCAGCCCGGGGGGATATAACTATGGCTACACCTTC; CDR3: CASSPGGYNYGYTF
size: -; D: -; V: TRBV9; J: TRBJ2-1; DNA: TGTGCCAGCAGTATCCTAGCGAGCTCCTACAATGAGCAGTTCTTC; CDR3: CASSILASSYNEQFF
size: few; D: -; V: TRBV5-1; J: TRBJ1-2; DNA: TGCGCCAGCAGGACCTTGGAGCCGACAGCTAACTATGGCTACACCTTC; CDR3: CASRTLEPTANYGYTF
size: -; D: -; V: TRBV28; J: TRBJ1-3; DNA: TGTGCCAGCAGTTCCCTAGGAAACACCATATATTTT; CDR3: CASSSLGNTIYF
size: -; D: -; V: TRBV18; J: TRBJ2-7; DNA: TGTGCCAGCTCCCCCCTTTCACGTGGCGACTCCGAGCAGTACTTC; CDR3: CASSPLSRGDSEQYF
size: -; D: -; V: TRBV7-8; J: TRBJ1-1; DNA: TGTGCCAGCAGCTCTAGAAGGGGCACTGAAGCTTTCTTT; CDR3: CASSSRRGTEAFF
size: -; D: -; V: TRBV6-1; J: TRBJ2-7; DNA: TGTGCCAGCAGTGAGACAGCTTCCTACGAGCAGTACTTC; CDR3: CASSETASYEQYF
size: -; D: TRBD2; V: TRBV28; J: TRBJ2-1; DNA: TGTGCCAGCAGTTTGGGGACTAGCTCCTACAATGAGCAGTTCTTC; CDR3: CASSLGTSSYNEQFF
size: -; D: TRBD1; V: TRBV4-1; J: TRBJ1-2; DNA: TGCGCCAGCAGCCATCCGGGACAGAACTATGGCTACACCTTC; CDR3: CASSHPGQNYGYTF
size: -; D: TRBD1; V: TRBV19; J: TRBJ1-5; DNA: TGTGCCAGTAGGGGACAGGGTAGCTCCAATCAGCCCCAGCATTTT; CDR3: CASRGQGSSNQPQHF
size: -; D: -; V: TRBV15; J: TRBJ1-2; DNA: TGTGCCACCAGCAGAGACTACCAGGGGCGGCTATTTTATGGCTACACCTTC; CDR3: CATSRDYQGRLFYGYTF
size: -; D: -; V: TRBV5-1; J: TRBJ1-4; DNA: TGCGCCAGCAGTCCAACACCCGCAACTAATGAAAAACTGTTTTTT; CDR3: CASSPTPATNEKLFF
size: -; D: TRBD1; V: TRBV5-6; J: TRBJ1-2; DNA: TGTGCCAGCAGCCTGGGGGACAGGACTCCCTATGGCTACACCTTC; CDR3: CASSLGDRTPYGYTF
size: -; D: TRBD1; V: TRBV27; J: TRBJ2-2; DNA: TGTGCCAGCAAAACCGGGACAGCGAACACCGGGGAGCTGTTTTTT; CDR3: CASKTGTANTGELFF
size: few; D: -; V: TRBV27; J: TRBJ2-3; DNA: TGTGCCAGCTGGCACACAGATACGCAGTATTTT; CDR3: CASWHTDTQYF
size: -; D: TRBD1; V: TRBV2; J: TRBJ2-7; DNA: TGTGCCAGCAATGGACAGGGATTCTACGAGCAGTACTTC; CDR3: CASNGQGFYEQYF
size: -; D: TRBD1; V: TRBV14; J: TRBJ2-6; DNA: TGTGCCAGCAGGCGGACAGGGTCTGGGGCCAACGTCCTGACTTTC; CDR3: CASRRTGSGANVLTF
size: once; D: TRBD2; V: TRBV9; J: TRBJ2-1; DNA: TGTGCCAGCAGCTTGAGGACTAGCGGGGGGGCCTACCCCTCCTACAATGAGCAGTTCTTC; CDR3: CASSLRTSGGAYPSYNEQFF
size: -; D: -; V: TRBV18; J: TRBJ1-1; DNA: TGTGCCAGCTCACCATTAACGGCTGAAGCTTTCTTT; CDR3: CASSPLTAEAFF